This T cell receptor beta chain was sequenced in a study of cytomegalovirus exposure and HLA in healthy donors. Germline loops: CDR1 SSHAT, CDR2 FNYEAQ (reference sequence). This CDR3 has 14 amino acids. Between the trimmed V and J ends, which lost 3 bases and 3 bases, there was a span of 10 bases. Profiled with immunoSEQ multiplex PCR; TCRdb holds only in-frame clones, not every one. The table includes some 260,000 clones, roughly 88% detected once. The V call is TRBV7-7, the J call TRBJ2-3; maybe TRBD1 (5 bases). The specimen sequenced was PBMCs. This sequence was found in a woman aged 25 to 39 in good health and CMV-seronegative. CDR3 in DNA: TGTGCCAGCAGCTTCAGGGATGGGACAGATACGCAGTATTTT. Protein: CASSFRDGTDTQYF.